Listed below are T cell receptor beta chains from one sample, sequenced in a study of chemoradiotherapy in HPV16-positive cancers. Assay used: immunoSEQ multiplex PCR; TCRdb lists only in-frame clones, some missing. The sample shows more than 9,500 clones, about 86% of them seen only once. The specimen was blood, collected from a patient who underwent chemoradiotherapy. The receptors shown here come from a human donor with HPV-associated anogenital cancer. CDR3s include the opening cysteine and the closing phenylalanine or tryptophan. The D gene is left open where the match is weak. A row's size may be missing; if present it is once, few, many or a size class.

TRBV5-8	-	few	TRBJ2-7	CASSFMGSYEQYF	TGTGCCAGCAGCTTTATGGGCTCCTACGAGCAGTACTTC
TRBV14	-	few	TRBJ1-6	CASSPGLANSPLHF	TGTGCCAGCAGCCCGGGACTTGCCAATTCACCCCTCCACTTT
TRBV30	TRBD2	-	TRBJ2-7	CAWMGLAGVSSYEQYF	TGTGCGTGGATGGGACTAGCGGGGGTTAGCTCCTACGAGCAGTACTTC
TRBV29-1	-	-	TRBJ2-7	CSVQKTSYEQYF	TGCAGCGTTCAGAAGACCTCCTACGAGCAGTACTTC
TRBV19	TRBD1	few	TRBJ1-5	CASSTQGGGSQPQHF	TGTGCCAGTAGTACCCAAGGAGGGGGCAGTCAGCCCCAGCATTTT
TRBV9	TRBD1	-	TRBJ2-5	CASSQSGGYQETQYF	TGTGCCAGCAGCCAGTCAGGGGGCTACCAAGAGACCCAGTACTTC
TRBV19	-	-	TRBJ1-2	CASLSQTYGGGYTF	TGTGCCAGCCTATCCCAGACCTACGGGGGAGGCTACACCTTC
TRBV10-3	TRBD1	-	TRBJ1-1	CATSPTDRFETEAFF	TGTGCCACCAGTCCCACGGACAGGTTCGAAACTGAAGCTTTCTTT
TRBV7-2	TRBD2	-	TRBJ2-1	CASSLVGGGAYNEQFF	TGTGCCAGCAGCTTAGTAGGCGGGGGGGCCTACAATGAGCAGTTCTTC
TRBV29-1	-	-	TRBJ2-5	CSVAQETQYF	TGCAGCGTTGCCCAAGAGACCCAGTACTTC
TRBV6-6	-	-	TRBJ2-3	CASSLTSPYTDTQYF	TGTGCCAGCAGTCTAACAAGCCCATACACAGATACGCAGTATTTT
TRBV6-4	TRBD2	-	TRBJ2-3	CASSPLAGATDTQYF	TGTGCCAGCAGCCCCCTAGCGGGCGCCACAGATACGCAGTATTTT
TRBV30	TRBD2	-	TRBJ2-1	CAWSNSGGYNEQFF	TGTGCCTGGAGTAATAGCGGGGGTTACAATGAGCAGTTCTTC
TRBV30	-	-	TRBJ2-2	CAWSAGGANTGELFF	TGTGCCTGGAGTGCGGGCGGAGCGAACACCGGGGAGCTGTTTTTT
TRBV5-1	-	-	TRBJ1-1	CASRQSGNTEAFF	TGCGCCAGCAGGCAGTCAGGGAACACTGAAGCTTTCTTT
TRBV10-3	TRBD1	-	TRBJ1-1	CAITGTGMNTEAFF	TGTGCCATCACCGGGACAGGGATGAACACTGAAGCTTTCTTT
TRBV5-1	-	-	TRBJ1-4	CASSDRAATNEKLFF	TGCGCCAGCAGCGACCGGGCCGCAACTAATGAAAAACTGTTTTTT
TRBV9	TRBD1	-	TRBJ2-2	CASTRDSSIGELFF	TGTGCCAGCACCAGGGACAGTTCTATCGGGGAGCTGTTTTTT
TRBV28	-	-	TRBJ1-1	CASSPDYNTEAFF	TGTGCCAGCAGTCCGGATTATAACACTGAAGCTTTCTTT
TRBV7-9	-	-	TRBJ2-1	CASSLDGGEQFF	TGTGCCAGCAGCTTAGATGGGGGGGAGCAGTTCTTC
TRBV7-9	-	-	TRBJ2-7	CASSFAQGDYEQYF	TGTGCCAGCAGCTTTGCGCAGGGAGATTACGAGCAGTACTTC
TRBV4-3	-	-	TRBJ2-7	CASSQYPLSPSDEQYF	TGCGCCAGCAGCCAATACCCGCTCTCACCTTCGGACGAGCAGTACTTC
TRBV5-6	-	-	TRBJ2-7	CASSLDALDEQYF	TGTGCCAGCAGCTTGGACGCCTTAGACGAGCAGTACTTC
TRBV5-1	-	-	TRBJ1-6	CASIRGLGAYNSPLHF	TGCGCCAGCATCCGTGGGCTCGGGGCCTATAATTCACCCCTCCACTTT
TRBV5-1	-	-	TRBJ1-2	CASSPPSGAYGYTF	TGCGCCAGCAGCCCACCGTCGGGTGCCTATGGCTACACCTTC
TRBV2	TRBD1	-	TRBJ2-5	CASNRDTGARETQYF	TGTGCCAGCAATAGGGATACAGGGGCCCGAGAGACCCAGTACTTC